This T cell receptor (beta chain) stems from a study of regulatory T cells in long-lasting Graves disease. In the case of this clonotype: Its target is not known.

Study findings and constraints: When disease was persistent, TRBV28, TRBJ1-2 and TRBJ2-5 were the favored segments.

Arm-PCR of CDR3 regions with iRepertoire HTBI primers generated TCR beta libraries. TCRdb processed the multiplex PCR reads anew with MiXCR; each CDR3 protein has one entry. The top ten clones hold 20% to 25% of a sample with fewer than 550,000 distinct CDR3 sequences, more than 15% of them seen once. Time point described: newly diagnosed GD, antithyroid drugs for less than 3 months. With RNA extracted from PBMCs as input, the TCR library was made. CDR1 is SGDLS and CDR2 is YYNGEE in the germline V gene. V lost 4 bases and J 9 bases, leaving 16 bases between the germline ends. The CDR3 totals 13 residues. The data were also submitted as part of a second study, on T cells in Graves' hyperthyroidism and ophthalmopathy.

V and J are TRBV9 and TRBJ1-1, with D possibly TRBD1 on 6 matching bases. The sequenced sample was peripheral blood mononuclear cells (PBMCs), obtained at new diagnosis, from a patient treated with antithyroid drugs. This receptor was identified in a woman aged 40-60 years with Graves disease. This chain's CDR3 is CASSFSPTGQAFF. CDR3 in DNA: TGTGCCAGCAGCTTCTCTCCGACAGGCCAAGCTTTCTTT.